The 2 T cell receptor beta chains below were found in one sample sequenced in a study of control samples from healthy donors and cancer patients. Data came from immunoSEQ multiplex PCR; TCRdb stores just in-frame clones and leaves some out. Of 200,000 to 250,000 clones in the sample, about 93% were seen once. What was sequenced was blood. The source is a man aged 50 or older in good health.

The DNA of the CDR3 is TGTGCCAGCTCACCAGACAAACACTATGGCTACACCTTC. It encodes CASSPDKHYGYTF. V gene TRBV18 combines with J gene TRBJ1-2; D is unresolved. The V end lost 2 bases, the J end lost 3 bases, and 7 bases lay between the germline ends. The CDR3 runs 13 residues. Germline V gene sequence: CDR1 KGHSH, CDR2 LQKENI.

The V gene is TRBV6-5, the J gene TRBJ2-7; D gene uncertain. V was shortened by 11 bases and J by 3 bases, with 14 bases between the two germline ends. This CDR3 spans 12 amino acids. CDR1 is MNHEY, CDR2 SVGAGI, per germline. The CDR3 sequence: CAAYQDRYEQYF. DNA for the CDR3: TGTGCCGCGTACCAGGATCGCTACGAGCAGTACTTC.